This T cell receptor (beta chain) stems from a study of shared clonotypes between healthy human individuals. On the study more broadly: Each donor contributed plates that comprised three CD4 naive, three CD4 memory, two CD8 naive and one CD8 memory.

Donors comprised healthy HIV-negative adults lacking recent acute infections or vaccinations. CDR1 and CDR2 (germline): MNHEY, SMNVEV (reference sequence). V lost 5 bases and J lost 9; bases outside the gene matches: 9. CDR3 length equals 13 residues. TCRdb's table, derived via immunoSEQ multiplex PCR, lists solely in-frame clones and lacks some. This table has a few hundred thousand clones, about 97% appearing once. The sequence derives from a woman aged 25 to 45 in good health. Input material: naive CD4+ T cells sorted from blood. Subset denoted: CD45RA+ positively selected. The chain couples TRBV27 to TRBJ2-5; 7 bases are a match to TRBD1. The CDR3 bases are TGTGCCAGCAGTCCCTACCAAACAGGGGCCCAGTACTTC. It yields the protein CASSPYQTGAQYF.